The 30 T cell receptor beta chains below all came from one sample that was sequenced in a study of shared clonotypes between healthy human individuals. CD8 cells classed as naive were CD45RO-negative and positively selected for CCR7, excluding terminally differentiated effector memory CD45RA+ cells. Repertoires were generated with immunoSEQ multiplex PCR, while TCRdb's copy carries only in-frame clones and drops some. The table records 760,000 or so clones, about 96% of them present only once. The sample was naive CD8+ T cells sorted from blood. The receptors come from a man aged 25-45 years in good health.

The chain has TRBV9 and TRBJ2-3; 12 nucleotides agree with TRBD2. The CDR3 has 16 residues. Germline lookup yields CDR1 SGDLS and CDR2 YYNGEE. Trimming at V came to 0 bases and at J to 3 bases, leaving 2 bases not matched to a gene. The CDR3: CASSVGTSGVTDTQYF. DNA for the CDR3: TGTGCCAGCAGCGTAGGGACTAGCGGGGTGACAGATACGCAGTATTTT.

The chain uses TRBV7-2 and TRBJ2-3, with D possibly matching TRBD2 (6 bases). CDR3 size: 16 residues. Germline CDR1 is SGHTA and CDR2 is FQGNSA. V was pared by 4 bases and J by 0 bases, with 14 bases between. CDR3 residues: CASSSVDGGSTDTQYF. The CDR3 nucleotides are TGTGCCAGCAGCTCAGTTGACGGGGGAAGCACAGATACGCAGTATTTT.

This clone was seen only once. Other DNA sequences in this sample translate to the same CDR3. V and J are TRBV27 and TRBJ2-7; 11 bases match TRBD2. The CDR3 runs 16 residues. V was pared by 3 bases and J by 1 base, with 5 bases of the junction left unmatched. Germline CDR1 and CDR2: MNHEY and SMNVEV (reference sequence). CDR3 in DNA: TGTGCCAGCAGTTTTCTAGCGGGAGGTAGTTCCTACGAGCAGTACTTC. Translation: CASSFLAGGSSYEQYF.

The V gene is TRBV25-1, the J gene TRBJ2-7; 7 nucleotides align to TRBD2. Trimming cost V 6 bases and J 6 bases; bases outside gene matches: 5. The germline V gene has CDR1 MGHDK and CDR2 SYGVNS. This CDR3 comprises 12 residues. Written as DNA, the CDR3 is TGTGCCAGCAGGGGGGGGTGGTTCGAGCAGTACTTC. Translated, it gives CASRGGWFEQYF.

The J gene is TRBJ2-3, the V gene TRBV13; TRBD1 agrees at 7 bases. Germline CDR1 and CDR2: PRHDT and FYEKMQ (reference sequence). The CDR3 covers 14 residues. Trimming cost V 4 bases and J 8 bases; bases outside gene matches: 9. In nucleotides, the CDR3 is TGTGCCAGCAGCTCAGACACCGACAGGGCTACGCAGTATTTT. Translation gives CASSSDTDRATQYF. The full variable domain, completed using reference TRBV13 and TRBJ2-3, is AAGVIQSPRHLIKEKRETATLKCYPIPRHDTVYWYQQGPGQDPQFLISFYEKMQSDKGSIPDRFSAQQFSDYHSELNMSSLELGDSALYFCASSSDTDRATQYFGPGTRLTVL.

The V call is TRBV5-5, the J call TRBJ2-1; 10 nucleotides match TRBD2. This CDR3 has 16 amino acids. Germline assignment: CDR1 SGHKS and CDR2 YYEKEE (reference sequence). V gave up 4 bases and J gave up 6 bases; unmatched junction bases: 10. The CDR3 reads CASSPDLWTSGNEQFF. CDR3 DNA sequence: TGTGCCAGCAGCCCCGACCTCTGGACTAGCGGCAATGAGCAGTTCTTC.

The CDR3 DNA reads as TGTGCCAGCAGCCTACCGGGACTAGCGGGGCAAGAGACCCAGTACTTC. It codes for CASSLPGLAGQETQYF. This rearrangement joins TRBV11-3 to TRBJ2-5; 13 nucleotides match TRBD2. The CDR3 covers 16 residues. Per germline, CDR1 SGHNT and CDR2 YENEEA. J gave up 2 bases and V 5 bases, and 5 bases lay outside the gene matches.

This chain uses TRBV29-1 with TRBJ2-7, with 8 nucleotides matching TRBD1. After removal of 5 bases from V and 1 base from J, the junction contained 1 base not matched to a gene. Germline V gives CDR1 SQVTM, CDR2 ANQGSEA. The CDR3 length is 12 residues. The chain's CDR3 is CSVRDRSYEQYF. The CDR3 nucleotides read TGCAGCGTTAGGGACAGGTCCTACGAGCAGTACTTC.

The chain employs TRBV6-5 and TRBJ2-7; possible D gene TRBD2, 6 bases. The ends were cut back, 5 bases at V and 5 bases at J, with 13 bases in the middle. CDR1 and CDR2 from the germline V gene are MNHEY and SVGAGI. The CDR3 has 13 residues. The CDR3 nucleotides are TGTGCCAGCAGTACCGGGACTGGTAACGAGCAGTACTTC. As protein: CASSTGTGNEQYF.

V is TRBV7-2 and J is TRBJ2-7; TRBD2 matches 7 bases. Germline V gene sequence: CDR1 SGHTA, CDR2 FQGNSA. The CDR3 runs to 15 residues. V shed 0 bases, J shed 7 bases, and the junction held 9 bases outside the gene matches. In nucleotides, the CDR3 is TGTGCCAGCAGCTTAGCTCTGGGGACTAATCGTGAGCAGTACTTC. This encodes CASSLALGTNREQYF.

DNA of the CDR3: TGTGCCAGCAGCGCACAGGGGGGAAGCTCCTACGAGCAGTACTTC. It translates to CASSAQGGSSYEQYF. V usage is TRBV5-4 and J usage is TRBJ2-7; 8 nucleotides agree with TRBD1. V gave up 4 bases and J gave up 0 bases; unmatched junction bases: 6. Germline-derived CDR1 and CDR2 are SGHNT and YYREEE (reference sequence). The CDR3 contains 15 residues. The full variable domain, its missing parts supplied by reference TRBV5-4 and TRBJ2-7, is ETGVTQSPTHLIKTRGQQVTLRCSSQSGHNTVSWYQQALGQGPQFIFQYYREEENGRGNFPPRFSGLQFPNYSSELNVNALELDDSALYLCASSAQGGSSYEQYFGPGTRLTVT.

This rearrangement joins TRBV5-5 to TRBJ1-2, with unresolved D. Per germline, CDR1 SGHKS and CDR2 YYEKEE (reference sequence). CDR3 size: 12 residues. V lost 0 bases to trimming and J lost 8 bases, with 8 bases between them. This CDR3 reads CASSLDGEGYTF. For the CDR3, the DNA is TGTGCCAGCAGCTTGGATGGGGAGGGCTACACCTTC.

This chain links TRBV5-1 with TRBJ2-7, with 10 bases aligning to TRBD1. This CDR3 region has 15 residues. J lost 7 bases, V lost 3 bases, and 10 bases had no gene match. The germline V gene has CDR1 SGHRS and CDR2 YFSETQ. The CDR3 DNA is TGCGCCAGCAGCTCACCGGGACAGGGGCTTTTGGAGCAGTACTTC. It is translated as CASSSPGQGLLEQYF.

The V gene is TRBV19, the J gene TRBJ2-1, with D perhaps matching TRBD2 (6 bases). Germline lookup yields CDR1 LNHDA and CDR2 SQIVND (reference sequence). Trimming removed 5 bases at V and 4 bases at J, with 12 bases between. The CDR3 is 14 residues long. The CDR3 DNA is TGTGCCAGTAGTTTGGATAGCGGTTACAATGAGCAGTTCTTC. Protein: CASSLDSGYNEQFF.

The chain recombines TRBV29-1 with TRBJ1-3, with D perhaps TRBD1 (6 bases). Germline CDR1 SQVTM, CDR2 ANQGSEA. Trimming removed 6 bases at V and 0 bases at J, with 12 bases between. CDR3 length equals 14 residues. The CDR3 loop reads CSVVPGVSGNTIYF. The CDR3 nucleotides read TGCAGCGTCGTTCCAGGGGTCTCTGGAAACACCATATATTTT.

The rearrangement joins TRBV19 to TRBJ2-7; no clear D gene. CDR1 and CDR2 (germline): LNHDA, SQIVND (reference sequence). There are 14 residues in the CDR3. V gave up 2 bases and J gave up 1 base, with 9 bases separating them. This chain's CDR3 is CASSIIPESYEQYF. The CDR3 DNA is TGTGCCAGTAGTATAATACCAGAATCCTACGAGCAGTACTTC.

The gene calls are TRBV5-1 and TRBJ2-7, with 9 positions matching TRBD2. The CDR3 spans 15 residues. The trim removed 4 bases at V and 0 bases at J, leaving 5 bases unmatched. Germline values: CDR1 SGHRS, CDR2 YFSETQ. CDR3 sequence reads: CASSVGLASSYEQYF. CDR3 nucleotide sequence: TGCGCCAGCAGCGTTGGACTAGCGAGCTCCTACGAGCAGTACTTC. The full variable domain, its missing parts supplied by reference TRBV5-1 and TRBJ2-7, is KAGVTQTPRYLIKTRGQQVTLSCSPISGHRSVSWYQQTPGQGLQFLFEYFSETQRNKGNFPGRFSGRQFSNSRSEMNVSTLELGDSALYLCASSVGLASSYEQYFGPGTRLTVT.

This chain uses TRBV18 with TRBJ2-7, with D unresolved. This CDR3 is built from 12 residues. The V end was cut by 3 bases, the J end by 3 bases, with 6 bases between. Germline values: CDR1 KGHSH, CDR2 LQKENI. The CDR3 here is CASSPEFYEQYF. The CDR3 bases are TGTGCCAGCTCACCGGAGTTCTACGAGCAGTACTTC.

The J gene is TRBJ2-7, the V gene TRBV4-2, with 8 positions matching TRBD2. Trimming took 2 bases from V and 3 from J; bases not matched to a gene: 9. The V gene's germline CDR1 is LGHNA and CDR2 YNFKEQ. This CDR3 spans 16 amino acids. Written as DNA, the CDR3 is TGTGCCAGCAGCCAACTGGCGCTAGCGGGCCGCTACGAGCAGTACTTC. Translating it yields CASSQLALAGRYEQYF.

This chain connects TRBV4-1 to TRBJ2-2, with 13 positions matching TRBD2. The J segment lost 8 bases and the V segment lost 4 bases, leaving 4 bases of the junction unmatched. The CDR3 consists of 15 residues. Per the germline V gene, CDR1 is MGHRA and CDR2 is YSYEKL. The CDR3 protein is CASSRGLAGVGELFF. CDR3 nucleotide sequence: TGCGCCAGCAGCCGAGGACTAGCGGGAGTAGGGGAGCTGTTTTTT.

The chain carries TRBV5-4 and TRBJ2-7, with D perhaps matching TRBD2 (5 bases). The CDR3 runs 13 residues. Trimming stripped 4 bases from V and 2 bases from J, with 10 bases between. Germline CDR1 reads SGHNT; CDR2 reads YYREEE (reference sequence). The CDR3 DNA reads TGTGCCAGCAGCCCGGCGGGCCCCTACGAGCAGTACTTC. Its translation: CASSPAGPYEQYF.

As concerns this clone: At the DNA level, this CDR3 is encoded by other sequences in the same sample as well. The chain recombines TRBV7-9 with TRBJ2-5; D tentatively fits TRBD1 or TRBD2 (5 bases each). This CDR3 is 13 amino acids long. The germline CDR1 and CDR2 sequences are SEHNR and FQNEAQ (reference sequence). V gave up 0 bases and J gave up 4 bases, with 6 bases separating them. CDR3 residues: CASSLAGRETQYF. The DNA of the CDR3 is TGTGCCAGCAGCTTAGCGGGACGAGAGACCCAGTACTTC.

The V call is TRBV11-2, the J call TRBJ2-7, with 12 bases lining up with TRBD2. The V gene's germline CDR1 is SGHAT and CDR2 FQNNGV. V lost 5 bases and J lost 5; bases outside the gene matches: 4. The CDR3 consists of 14 residues. The CDR3 is CASSRLAGVNEQYF. The CDR3 DNA follows: TGTGCCAGCAGCCGACTAGCGGGAGTTAACGAGCAGTACTTC.

The genes are TRBV5-1 and TRBJ1-2; 7 bases match TRBD1. The CDR3 spans 14 residues. Trimming took 4 bases from V and 6 from J; bases not matched to a gene: 9. The germline CDR1 and CDR2 sequences are SGHRS and YFSETQ. The DNA of the CDR3 is TGCGCCAGCAGCAGACGACAGGGACCCGATGGCTACACCTTC. This codes for CASSRRQGPDGYTF.

V gene TRBV5-8 combines with J gene TRBJ2-3, with 10 bases aligning to TRBD1. After removal of 7 bases from V and 5 bases from J, the junction contained 16 bases not matched to a gene. CDR1 is SGHTS and CDR2 is YDEGEE in the germline V gene. CDR3 length: 17 residues. The CDR3 sequence: CASDIRFDRGPGDTQYF. CDR3 nucleotide sequence: TGTGCCAGCGACATCCGTTTCGACAGGGGGCCCGGAGATACGCAGTATTTT.

The chain carries TRBV12-5 and TRBJ2-7, with 8 bases that match TRBD1. The germline V gene has CDR1 LGHNT and CDR2 FRNRAP. The CDR3 contains 11 residues. The CDR3 is CDTQGGAEQYF. In DNA, the CDR3 is TGTGACACACAGGGGGGCGCCGAGCAGTACTTC.

The genes are TRBV6-6 and TRBJ2-5; TRBD2 agrees at 10 bases. CDR1 and CDR2 (germline): MNHNY, SVGAGI (reference sequence). Losses at the gene ends were 6 bases for V and 5 bases for J; bases not matched to a gene: 12. This CDR3 has 16 residues. The CDR3: CASRALAGEALETQYF. CDR3 coding DNA: TGTGCCAGCAGGGCCCTAGCGGGAGAGGCTTTGGAGACCCAGTACTTC.

The rearrangement joins TRBV2 to TRBJ1-1; tentative D call: TRBD1 (6 bases). The germline CDR1 and CDR2 sequences are SNHLY and FYNNEI. Trimming stripped 4 bases from V and 5 bases from J, with 17 bases between. CDR3 size: 15 residues. CDR3 DNA sequence: TGTGCCAGCAGTGGAGTTGGGGGGCAGGGGACTGAAGCTTTCTTT. The encoded protein is CASSGVGGQGTEAFF.

The chain has TRBV4-1 and TRBJ2-3; perhaps TRBD2 as D (5 bases). The CDR3 is 15 amino acids. V gave up 0 bases and J gave up 1 base, with 8 bases separating them. Germline lookup yields CDR1 MGHRA and CDR2 YSYEKL. The CDR3 here is CASSQEADGTDTQYF. As DNA, the CDR3 is TGCGCCAGCAGCCAAGAAGCGGACGGCACAGATACGCAGTATTTT.

The chain is built from TRBV15 and TRBJ2-3; perhaps TRBD2 as D (6 bases). Germline CDR1 reads LNHNV; CDR2 reads YYDKDF (reference sequence). The CDR3 loop spans 14 amino acids. Trimming stripped 4 bases from V and 4 bases from J, with 12 bases between. CDR3 nucleotide sequence: TGTGCCACCAGCACGGGAGCCCAGGCAGATACGCAGTATTTT. Translation gives CATSTGAQADTQYF.